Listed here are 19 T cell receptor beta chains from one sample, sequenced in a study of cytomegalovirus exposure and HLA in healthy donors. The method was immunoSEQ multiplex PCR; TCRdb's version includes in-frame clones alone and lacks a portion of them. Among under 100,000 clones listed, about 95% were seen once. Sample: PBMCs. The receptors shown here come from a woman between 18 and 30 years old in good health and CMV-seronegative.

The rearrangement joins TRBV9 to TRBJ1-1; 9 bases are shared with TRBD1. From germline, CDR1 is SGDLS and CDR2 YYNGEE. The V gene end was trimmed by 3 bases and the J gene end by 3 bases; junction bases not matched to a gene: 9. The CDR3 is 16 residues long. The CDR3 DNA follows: TGTGCCAGCAGCGCCGAGGACAGGGGTAGGGACACTGAAGCTTTCTTT. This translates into CASSAEDRGRDTEAFF.

CDR3 sequence: CASSVGLSETQETQYF. The CDR3 coding sequence is TGTGCCAGCAGCGTAGGCCTTTCCGAGACTCAAGAGACCCAGTACTTC. This chain connects TRBV9 to TRBJ2-5, with unresolved D. The V and J ends lost 0 bases and 2 bases respectively, with 14 bases between them. Germline V gene sequence: CDR1 SGDLS, CDR2 YYNGEE. This CDR3 has 16 residues.

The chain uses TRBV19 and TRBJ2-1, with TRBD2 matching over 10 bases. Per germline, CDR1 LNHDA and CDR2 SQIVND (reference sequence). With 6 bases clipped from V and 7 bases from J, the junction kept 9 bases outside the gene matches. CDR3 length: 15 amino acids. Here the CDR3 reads CASRSPGLARNEQFF. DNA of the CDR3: TGTGCCAGTAGATCCCCGGGACTAGCGAGGAATGAGCAGTTCTTC. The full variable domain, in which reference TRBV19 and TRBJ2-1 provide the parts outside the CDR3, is DGGITQSPKYLFRKEGQNVTLSCEQNLNHDAMYWYRQDPGQGLRLIYYSQIVNDFQKGDIAEGYSVSREKKESFPLTVTSAQKNPTAFYLCASRSPGLARNEQFFGPGTRLTVL.

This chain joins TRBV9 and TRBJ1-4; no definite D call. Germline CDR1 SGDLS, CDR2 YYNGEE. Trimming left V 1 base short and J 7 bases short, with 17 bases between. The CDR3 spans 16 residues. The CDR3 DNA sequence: TGTGCCAGCAGCGTACTCGGCCAGCCGGGTTCTGAAAAACTGTTTTTT. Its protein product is CASSVLGQPGSEKLFF.

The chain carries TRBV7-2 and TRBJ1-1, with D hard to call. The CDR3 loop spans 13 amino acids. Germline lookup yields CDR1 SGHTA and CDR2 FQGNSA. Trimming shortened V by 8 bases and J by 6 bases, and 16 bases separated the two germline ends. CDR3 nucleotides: TGTGCCAGCGGCCCCTCGACCGGGGCTGAAGCTTTCTTT. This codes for CASGPSTGAEAFF. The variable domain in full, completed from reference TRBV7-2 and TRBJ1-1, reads GAGVSQSPSNKVTEKGKDVELRCDPISGHTALYWYRQSLGQGLEFLIYFQGNSAPDKSGLPSDRFSAERTGGSVSTLTIQRTQQEDSAVYLCASGPSTGAEAFFGQGTRLTVV.

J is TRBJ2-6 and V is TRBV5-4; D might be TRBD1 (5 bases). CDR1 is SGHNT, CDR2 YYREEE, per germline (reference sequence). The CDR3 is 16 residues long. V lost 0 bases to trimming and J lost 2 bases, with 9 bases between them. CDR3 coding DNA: TGTGCCAGCAGCTTGGAGGGGTGGGCTGGGGCCAACGTCCTGACTTTC. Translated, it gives CASSLEGWAGANVLTF.

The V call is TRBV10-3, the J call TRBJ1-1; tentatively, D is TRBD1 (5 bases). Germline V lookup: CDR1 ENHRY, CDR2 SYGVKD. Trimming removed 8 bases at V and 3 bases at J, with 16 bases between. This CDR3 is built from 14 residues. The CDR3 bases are TGTGCCATCTCTTCGGGGACTGACTACACTGAAGCTTTCTTT. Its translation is CAISSGTDYTEAFF.

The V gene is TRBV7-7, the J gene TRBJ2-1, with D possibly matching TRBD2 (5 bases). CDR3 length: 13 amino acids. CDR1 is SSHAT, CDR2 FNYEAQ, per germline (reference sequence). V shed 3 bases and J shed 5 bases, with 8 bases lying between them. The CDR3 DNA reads TGTGCCAGCAGCTTGTGGGAGAACAATGAGCAGTTCTTC. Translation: CASSLWENNEQFF. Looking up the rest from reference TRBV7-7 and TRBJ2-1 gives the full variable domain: GAGVSQSPRYKVTKRGQDVTLRCDPISSHATLYWYQQALGQGPEFLTYFNYEAQPDKSGLPSDRFSAERPEGSISTLTIQRTEQRDSAMYRCASSLWENNEQFFGPGTRLTVL.

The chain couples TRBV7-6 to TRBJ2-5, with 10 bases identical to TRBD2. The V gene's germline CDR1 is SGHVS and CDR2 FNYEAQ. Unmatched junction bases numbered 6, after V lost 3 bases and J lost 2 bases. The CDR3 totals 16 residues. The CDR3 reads CASSFGTSGDQETQYF. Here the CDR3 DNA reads TGTGCCAGCAGCTTCGGAACTAGCGGGGATCAAGAGACCCAGTACTTC.

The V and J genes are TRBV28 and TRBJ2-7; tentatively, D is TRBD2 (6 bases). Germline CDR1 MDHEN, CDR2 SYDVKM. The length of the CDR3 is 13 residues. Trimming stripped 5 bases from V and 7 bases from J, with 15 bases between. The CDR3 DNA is TGTGCCAGCAGTGGGATCCTAGCGCGGGAGCAGTACTTC. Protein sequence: CASSGILAREQYF.

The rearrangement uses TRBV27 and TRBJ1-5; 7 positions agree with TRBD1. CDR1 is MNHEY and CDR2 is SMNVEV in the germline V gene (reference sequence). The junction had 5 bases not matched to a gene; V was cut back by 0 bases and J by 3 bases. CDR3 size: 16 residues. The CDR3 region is CASSLSGQRFNQPQHF. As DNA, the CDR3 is TGTGCCAGCAGTTTATCGGGACAGCGGTTCAATCAGCCCCAGCATTTT.

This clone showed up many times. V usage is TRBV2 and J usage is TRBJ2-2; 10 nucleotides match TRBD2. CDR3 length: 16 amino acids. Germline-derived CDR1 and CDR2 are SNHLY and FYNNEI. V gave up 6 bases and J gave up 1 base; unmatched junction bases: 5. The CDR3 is CASRVGLAENTGELFF. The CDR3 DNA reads TGTGCCAGCAGAGTAGGACTAGCGGAGAACACCGGGGAGCTGTTTTTT.

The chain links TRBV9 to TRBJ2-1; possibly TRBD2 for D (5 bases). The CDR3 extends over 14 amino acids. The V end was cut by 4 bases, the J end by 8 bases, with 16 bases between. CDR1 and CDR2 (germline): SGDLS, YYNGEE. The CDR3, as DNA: TGTGCCAGCAGCCTGGACCCCGCCGGGGATGAGCAGTTCTTC. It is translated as CASSLDPAGDEQFF.

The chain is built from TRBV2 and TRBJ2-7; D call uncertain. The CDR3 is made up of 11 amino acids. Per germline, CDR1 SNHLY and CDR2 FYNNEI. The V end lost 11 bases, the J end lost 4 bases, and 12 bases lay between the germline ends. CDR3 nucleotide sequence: TGTGCCGGCCTAGGTGGTTACGAGCAGTACTTC. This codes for CAGLGGYEQYF.

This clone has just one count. This CDR3 reads CASSLAGLAYNEQFF. CDR3 in DNA: TGCGCCAGCAGCTTGGCCGGACTAGCTTACAATGAGCAGTTCTTC. The chain has TRBV5-1 and TRBJ2-1, with 8 bases that match TRBD2. Germline values: CDR1 SGHRS, CDR2 YFSETQ. The CDR3 totals 15 residues. V shed 0 bases, J shed 4 bases, and the junction held 3 bases outside the gene matches.

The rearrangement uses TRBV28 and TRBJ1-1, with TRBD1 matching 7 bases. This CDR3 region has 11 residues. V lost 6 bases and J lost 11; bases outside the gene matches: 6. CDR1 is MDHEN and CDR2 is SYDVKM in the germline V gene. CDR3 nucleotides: TGTGCCAGCAGCTACAGGGGTTGGGCTTTCTTT. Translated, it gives CASSYRGWAFF.

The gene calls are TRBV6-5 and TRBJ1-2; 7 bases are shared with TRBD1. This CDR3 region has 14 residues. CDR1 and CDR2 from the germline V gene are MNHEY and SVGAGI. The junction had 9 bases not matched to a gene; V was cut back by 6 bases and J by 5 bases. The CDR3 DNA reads TGTGCCAGCAGGACATGGCACAGGGGTTATGGCTACACCTTC. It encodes CASRTWHRGYGYTF.

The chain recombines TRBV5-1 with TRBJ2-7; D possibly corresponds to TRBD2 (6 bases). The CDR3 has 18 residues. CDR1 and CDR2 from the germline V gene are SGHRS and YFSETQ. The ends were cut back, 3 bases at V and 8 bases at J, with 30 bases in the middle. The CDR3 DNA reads TGCGCCAGCAGCTCGGAGGGTTTGGGGGACGTAAGGGGAATCCAGCAGTACTTC. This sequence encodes CASSSEGLGDVRGIQQYF.

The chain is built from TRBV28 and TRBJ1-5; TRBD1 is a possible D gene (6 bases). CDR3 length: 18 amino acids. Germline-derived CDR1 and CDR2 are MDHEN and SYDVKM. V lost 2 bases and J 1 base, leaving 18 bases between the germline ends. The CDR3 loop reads CASSLGVGRGGSNQPQHF. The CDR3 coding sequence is TGTGCCAGCAGTTTAGGAGTTGGCAGGGGCGGAAGCAATCAGCCCCAGCATTTT. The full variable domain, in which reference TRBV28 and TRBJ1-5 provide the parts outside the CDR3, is DVKVTQSSRYLVKRTGEKVFLECVQDMDHENMFWYRQDPGLGLRLIYFSYDVKMKEKGDIPEGYSVSREKKERFSLILESASTNQTSMYLCASSLGVGRGGSNQPQHFGDGTRLSIL.